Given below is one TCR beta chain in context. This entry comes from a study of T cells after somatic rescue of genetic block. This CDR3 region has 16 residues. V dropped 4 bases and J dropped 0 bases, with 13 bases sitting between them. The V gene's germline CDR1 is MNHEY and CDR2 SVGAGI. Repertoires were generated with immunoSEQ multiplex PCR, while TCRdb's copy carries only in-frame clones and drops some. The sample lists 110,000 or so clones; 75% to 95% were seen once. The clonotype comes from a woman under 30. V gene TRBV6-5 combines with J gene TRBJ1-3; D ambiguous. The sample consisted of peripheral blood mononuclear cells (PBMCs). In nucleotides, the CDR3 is TGTGCCAGCAGTTTGACAAGACCTAGCTCTGGAAACACCATATATTTT. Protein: CASSLTRPSSGNTIYF.